The next 21 T cell receptor beta chains were all read from a single sample in a study of blood T cell repertoires in COVID-19. Clones were sequenced by immunoSEQ multiplex PCR, and TCRdb holds only the in-frame ones, with some missing. Found here are nearly 60,000 clones, roughly 89% of them singletons; the top ten hold more than 10%. The sequencing sample was made of peripheral blood. The receptor source for this set is a man in his 60s with active COVID-19.

The chain joins TRBV30 to TRBJ2-3, with 10 bases lining up with TRBD2. Germline CDR1 is GTSNPN and CDR2 is SVGIG (reference sequence). After removal of 8 bases from V and 1 base from J, the junction contained 6 bases not matched to a gene. The CDR3 contains 14 residues. The CDR3 loop is CAGAGTSGTDTQYF. For the CDR3, the DNA is TGTGCCGGCGCCGGGACTAGCGGCACAGATACGCAGTATTTT.

The V call is TRBV6-2 or TRBV6-3, the J call TRBJ1-1; D not certain. This CDR3 comprises 14 residues. Trimming took 2 bases from V and 6 from J, leaving 13 bases between them. Germline CDR1 is MNHEY and CDR2 is SVGEGT. The CDR3 nucleotides read TGTGCCAGCAGTTACCGGCATACCGGGTCTGAAGCTTTCTTT. Translating it yields CASSYRHTGSEAFF.

V is TRBV2 and J is TRBJ2-2, with D maybe TRBD1 (6 bases). Germline V CDR1 and CDR2: SNHLY, FYNNEI. The CDR3 has 15 residues. V was shortened by 4 bases and J by 1 base, with 10 bases between the two germline ends. The CDR3 reads CASSGTVLNTGELFF. The CDR3 bases are TGTGCCAGCAGTGGGACAGTACTGAACACCGGGGAGCTGTTTTTT.

The chain's CDR3 is CASSPGGDGHTGELFF. CDR3 coding DNA: TGTGCCAGCAGCCCGGGGGGGGATGGCCACACCGGGGAGCTGTTTTTT. The chain is built from TRBV5-4 and TRBJ2-2; 8 bases match TRBD2. Looked up from germline, CDR1 is SGHNT and CDR2 is YYREEE (reference sequence). This CDR3 region has 16 residues. Germline trimming cut 4 bases from V and 3 bases from J; bases unmatched to any gene: 8.

The V and J genes are TRBV11-2 and TRBJ2-7; 8 bases are a match to TRBD2. The trim removed 6 bases at V and 0 bases at J, leaving 7 bases unmatched. The CDR3 extends over 15 amino acids. Germline-derived CDR1 and CDR2 are SGHAT and FQNNGV. CDR3 in amino acids: CASSLGRAVSYEQYF. The CDR3 nucleotides are TGTGCCAGCAGTCTCGGGAGGGCGGTCTCCTACGAGCAGTACTTC.

The DNA for the CDR3 is TGTGCCAGCAGCCCTCGTACAGGTGAGCAGTTCTTC. It encodes CASSPRTGEQFF. The chain has TRBV5-6 and TRBJ2-1; weak D call: TRBD1 (5 bases). V lost 4 bases and J 9 bases, leaving 11 bases between the germline ends. CDR1 and CDR2 from the germline V gene are SGHDT and YYEEEE. The CDR3 totals 12 residues.

This chain connects TRBV19 to TRBJ2-3, with 8 bases that match TRBD1. Germline CDR1 and CDR2: LNHDA and SQIVND (reference sequence). The J segment lost 4 bases and the V segment lost 3 bases, leaving 12 bases of the junction unmatched. The CDR3 is made up of 17 amino acids. CDR3 sequence reads: CASSIYRDRTWADTQYF. The CDR3, as DNA: TGTGCCAGTAGTATTTACCGGGACAGGACGTGGGCAGATACGCAGTATTTT.

V gene TRBV29-1 combines with J gene TRBJ2-7; 12 bases are shared with TRBD2. The CDR3 covers 14 residues. Germline V gives CDR1 SQVTM, CDR2 ANQGSEA. With 6 bases clipped from V and 3 bases from J, the junction kept 6 bases outside the gene matches. CDR3 sequence (DNA): TGCAGCGTGACTAGCGGGAGTTCCCACTACGAGCAGTACTTC. Translated, it gives CSVTSGSSHYEQYF.

The rearrangement uses TRBV12-3 or TRBV12-4 and TRBJ1-5; D is ambiguous. The CDR3 has 13 residues. The germline V and J ends were trimmed by 6 bases and 0 bases, with 6 bases remaining between them. CDR3 coding DNA: TGTGCCAGCAGCCGAGATAGCAATCAGCCCCAGCATTTT. It yields the protein CASSRDSNQPQHF.

This clone occurred once. The V gene is TRBV3-1 (or the pseudogene TRBV3-2), the J gene TRBJ1-1; 8 bases match TRBD1. Germline V lookup: CDR1 LGHDT, CDR2 YNNKEL (reference sequence). This CDR3 has 12 residues. V dropped 2 bases and J dropped 11; count of bases not matched to a gene: 4. Written as DNA, the CDR3 is TGTGCCAGCAGCCAACCCCAGGGGGCCGCTTTCTTT. It specifies CASSQPQGAAFF.

The V gene is TRBV6-6, the J gene TRBJ1-2; D remains ambiguous. V shed 6 bases and J shed 5 bases, with 10 bases lying between them. In germline, CDR1 is MNHNY, CDR2 SVGAGI (reference sequence). This CDR3 region has 12 residues. This CDR3 is CASRPHTYGYTF. The CDR3 bases are TGTGCCAGCAGACCTCACACGTATGGCTACACCTTC.

The rearrangement links TRBV5-6 to TRBJ2-1; D unresolved. The ends were cut back, 1 base at V and 1 base at J, with 15 bases in the middle. The germline gives CDR1 SGHDT, CDR2 YYEEEE. There are 17 residues in the CDR3. CDR3 DNA: TGTGCCAGCAGCTTGAGACTCCTCGTCTTTTCCTACAATGAGCAGTTCTTC. Protein sequence: CASSLRLLVFSYNEQFF.

V and J are TRBV28 and TRBJ1-5, with D possibly matching TRBD1 (6 bases). With 10 bases removed from V and 1 base from J, the gap between germline ends came to 17 bases. Germline assignment: CDR1 MDHEN and CDR2 SYDVKM. This CDR3 has 15 amino acids. The CDR3 reads CATTHRELSNQPQHF. In nucleotides, the CDR3 is TGTGCCACCACTCACAGGGAACTAAGCAATCAGCCCCAGCATTTT.

This clone showed up just once. The chain carries TRBV10-3 and TRBJ2-6; tentative D call: TRBD1 (5 bases). This CDR3 has 13 residues. The germline V gene has CDR1 ENHRY and CDR2 SYGVKD. V dropped 6 bases and J dropped 2 bases, with 5 bases sitting between them. The DNA for the CDR3 is TGTGCCATCAGAGGGGCTGGGGCCAACGTCCTGACTTTC. Translating gives CAIRGAGANVLTF.

The chain joins TRBV5-8 to TRBJ2-2; TRBD1 matches 8 bases. This CDR3 spans 15 amino acids. Germline V gene sequence: CDR1 SGHTS, CDR2 YDEGEE. V dropped 2 bases and J dropped 6; count of bases not matched to a gene: 6. This CDR3 is CASSFVGQGSGELFF. The DNA for the CDR3 is TGTGCCAGCAGCTTTGTAGGACAGGGATCCGGGGAGCTGTTTTTT.

The table lists this clone with a count of one. As DNA, the CDR3 is TGTGCCAGCAGCGTATTTCCGTCGGGCCCGGAGGCCTACGAGCAGTACTTC. Its protein product is CASSVFPSGPEAYEQYF. The chain links TRBV9 to TRBJ2-7, with a possible D match to TRBD2 (5 bases). Trimming took 1 base from V and 2 from J, leaving 19 bases between them. Germline CDR1 reads SGDLS; CDR2 reads YYNGEE. The CDR3 contains 17 residues. Full variable domain (missing parts from reference TRBV9 and TRBJ2-7): DSGVTQTPKHLITATGQRVTLRCSPRSGDLSVYWYQQSLDQGLQFLIQYYNGEERAKGNILERFSAQQFPDLHSELNLSSLELGDSALYFCASSVFPSGPEAYEQYFGPGTRLTVT.

CDR3 nucleotides: TGTGCCAGCAGCCAAGGACAGGGGAACACAGATACGCAGTATTTT. Amino acid sequence: CASSQGQGNTDTQYF. The chain has TRBV4-2 and TRBJ2-3; TRBD1 matches at 8 bases. V was pared by 1 base and J by 2 bases, with 2 bases of the junction left unmatched. The CDR3 consists of 15 residues. Germline V CDR1 and CDR2: LGHNA, YNFKEQ.

V and J are TRBV5-1 and TRBJ2-7; D is perhaps TRBD1 (6 bases). The CDR3 has 17 amino acids. Germline V gives CDR1 SGHRS, CDR2 YFSETQ. Deletions cut 2 bases from V and 0 bases from J, with 18 bases between. The CDR3 nucleotides are TGCGCCAGCAGCTTCAGCACGAACAGGGAATACTCCTACGAGCAGTACTTC. It translates to CASSFSTNREYSYEQYF.

The rearrangement links TRBV11-2 to TRBJ1-4; no reliable D call. This CDR3 contains 13 residues. Per germline, CDR1 SGHAT and CDR2 FQNNGV. V was cut by 3 bases and J by 8 bases, with 10 bases left in between. Here the CDR3 reads CASSLKSVEKLFF. The DNA for the CDR3 is TGTGCCAGCAGCTTGAAATCAGTGGAAAAACTGTTTTTT.

Only a few counts were recorded for this clone. The chain employs TRBV28 and TRBJ2-1; 9 bases are shared with TRBD2. The CDR3 has 14 residues. The trim removed 7 bases at V and 13 bases at J, leaving 14 bases unmatched. From germline, CDR1 is MDHEN and CDR2 SYDVKM. CDR3 residues: CASNRGLAILSQFF. The CDR3 DNA reads TGTGCCAGCAACCGGGGACTAGCCATACTTTCCCAGTTCTTC.

The V and J genes are TRBV5-1 and TRBJ2-1; 9 bases match TRBD1. The CDR3 is 14 amino acids. The germline V gene encodes CDR1 SGHRS and CDR2 YFSETQ. The junction had 8 bases not matched to a gene; V was cut back by 3 bases and J by 10 bases. CDR3 coding DNA: TGCGCCAGCAGCTCTTACAGGGGGCGCAGAGAGCAGTTCTTC. This encodes CASSSYRGRREQFF.